These 17 T cell receptor beta chains share one sample of origin, sequenced in a study of post-analysis software for immune sequencing data (dated by TCRdb to the mid-2010s). What the authors observed across the whole study: Patients showed significantly higher frequencies than controls for several TRBV segments, among them TRBV5-6, TRBV5-1 and TRBV20-1.

These receptors lack a known antigen. Libraries were prepared through PCR. The sequencing machine was an Illumina HiSeq 2500. To reduce PCR and sequencing biases, unique molecular identifiers were incorporated into the TCR beta cDNA libraries. TCRdb ran its own pipeline on the public reads, namely fastp trimming at Q25 and MiXCR clone calling, and kept in-frame beta chains. Rows are combined by CDR3 protein, so each entry shows the most common genes and DNA. This sample has roughly 200,000 distinct CDR3 sequences in its table, and approximately 28% of those were observed once. The top ten constitute about 3.4% of the sample. Sequences were obtained from blood. The origin of the receptors is a girl aged 2 to 17 with multiple sclerosis.

V is TRBV2 and J is TRBJ1-4; a weak D match, TRBD1 (6 bases). Trimming left V 9 bases short and J 3 bases short, with 11 bases between. This CDR3 spans 13 amino acids. Germline CDR1 and CDR2: SNHLY and FYNNEI. In nucleotides, the CDR3 is TGTGCCAGTCTACAGGGCCCTAATGAAAAACTGTTTTTT. Translation gives CASLQGPNEKLFF.

This clonotype has at least ten counts. The rearrangement joins TRBV28 to TRBJ2-1, with TRBD1 as a possible D gene (6 bases). The CDR3 consists of 14 residues. V lost 6 bases, J lost 9 bases, and 18 bases lay in between. The germline CDR1 and CDR2 sequences are MDHEN and SYDVKM. The CDR3 spells CASRVGKGVREQFF. The CDR3 region has the DNA TGTGCCAGCAGGGTGGGGAAGGGGGTACGTGAGCAGTTCTTC.

This clonotype has ten or more counts. This chain uses TRBV5-1 with TRBJ2-5; D is uncertain. V lost 1 base and J lost 4, with 8 bases in between. CDR3 size: 13 residues. Per the germline V gene, CDR1 is SGHRS and CDR2 is YFSETQ. Here the CDR3 reads CASSLMTGETQYF. The CDR3 nucleotides read TGCGCCAGCAGCTTGATGACTGGAGAGACCCAGTACTTC.

Comments on this clonotype: Just one base apart from a much larger clone, this may be a read error. V and J are TRBV6-6 and TRBJ2-5; TRBD2 matches 14 bases. V lost 2 bases to trimming and J lost 4 bases; unmatched junction nucleotides: 3. This CDR3 region has 16 residues. Germline CDR1 and CDR2: MNHNY and SVGAGI (reference sequence). Here the CDR3 reads CASSYGLAGGIETQYF. In nucleotides, the CDR3 is TGTGCCAGCAGTTACGGACTAGCGGGGGGTATAGAGACCCAGTACTTC.

V usage is TRBV28 and J usage is TRBJ1-5; 10 nucleotides match TRBD1. Germline V CDR1 and CDR2: MDHEN, SYDVKM. Trimming removed 5 bases from V and 6 bases from J; junction bases left unmatched: 10. This CDR3 region has 16 residues. CDR3 coding DNA: TGTGCCAGCAGTCCCACCCGGGGGGACAGGGGTCAGCCCCAGCATTTT. Amino acid sequence: CASSPTRGDRGQPQHF.

This clonotype was observed many times. The V call is TRBV7-3, the J call TRBJ2-3; no definite D call. Trimming removed 6 bases at V and 2 bases at J, with 21 bases between. CDR1 and CDR2 from the germline V gene are SGHTA and FQGTGA. The CDR3 spans 17 residues. CDR3 nucleotide sequence: TGTGCCAGCAGGCAAAGGGTTCTGGGAACCTACACAGATACGCAGTATTTT. Its translation: CASRQRVLGTYTDTQYF.

This clonotype was recorded a few times. The chain links TRBV29-1 to TRBJ2-1, with no clear D. V lost 6 bases to trimming and J lost 9 bases, with 24 bases between them. The CDR3 is 15 residues long. CDR1 and CDR2 from the germline V gene are SQVTM and ANQGSEA. The CDR3 DNA follows: TGCAGCGTCCGATCCCCGTCTCAATCCGGCGGTGAGCAGTTCTTC. Protein: CSVRSPSQSGGEQFF.

V gene TRBV29-1 combines with J gene TRBJ2-7, with D tentatively TRBD2 (5 bases). Germline-derived CDR1 and CDR2 are SQVTM and ANQGSEA. V lost 4 bases, J lost 4 bases, and 11 bases lay in between. The CDR3 loop spans 12 amino acids. In DNA, the CDR3 is TGCAGCGTTGCCGACGGGGAATACGAGCAGTACTTC. The encoded protein is CSVADGEYEQYF.

About this clonotype: A much larger clone sits a single nucleotide away, making a read error possible. This chain links TRBV29-1 with TRBJ2-5; a possible D gene is TRBD1 (5 bases). Trimming took off 3 bases at V and 13 bases at J, with 12 bases between the two ends. The CDR3 extends over 10 amino acids. The germline CDR1 and CDR2 sequences are SQVTM and ANQGSEA. The CDR3 sequence is CSVESTARYF. CDR3 DNA sequence: TGCAGCGTTGAGTCGACAGCTAGGTACTTC.

Ten or more counts support this clonotype. The rearrangement joins TRBV21-1 to TRBJ1-1; the table's D call of TRBD1 was not tested on the DNA. TRBV21-1 is labeled a pseudogene. This CDR3 is 14 amino acids long. The CDR3 sequence is CASSARDKNTEAFF. The CDR3 nucleotides are TGTGCCAGCAGCGCCCGGGACAAGAACACTGAAGCTTTCTTT.

Ten or more counts support this clonotype. V and J are TRBV12-3 or TRBV12-4 and TRBJ2-5, with TRBD1 as a possible D gene (8 bases). The CDR3 totals 16 residues. V shed 5 bases and J shed 1 base, with 17 bases lying between them. The CDR3 is CASSPNRGGSQETQYF. The CDR3 nucleotides are TGTGCCAGCAGTCCCAACAGGGGGGGATCCCAAGAGACCCAGTACTTC.

This clonotype occurred many times. The gene calls are TRBV5-1 and TRBJ2-3; 7 bases align to TRBD1. The germline CDR1 and CDR2 sequences are SGHRS and YFSETQ. The ends lost 0 bases at V and 2 bases at J; junction bases unmatched: 3. The CDR3 runs 15 residues. CDR3 residues: CASSLDRGYTDTQYF. DNA of the CDR3: TGCGCCAGCAGCTTGGACAGGGGTTACACAGATACGCAGTATTTT.

As regards this clonotype: It may be a read error: a sequence one base away is much more abundant. The V and J genes are TRBV6-1 and TRBJ1-1; D is undetermined. This CDR3 has 15 residues. Germline V lookup: CDR1 MNHNS, CDR2 SASEGT. CDR3 sequence: CATWEGVLRATGAFF. The CDR3 DNA sequence: TGTGCCACTTGGGAGGGCGTTTTGCGAGCCACTGGAGCTTTCTTT.

This clonotype was counted many times. This sequence joins TRBV20-1 and TRBJ1-1; D is unclear. Germline V gives CDR1 DFQATT, CDR2 SNEGSKA (reference sequence). The CDR3 runs to 13 residues. Trimming removed 5 bases at V and 0 bases at J, with 10 bases between. The CDR3 loop is CSARPGMNTEAFF. CDR3 sequence (DNA): TGCAGTGCTCGACCGGGCATGAACACTGAAGCTTTCTTT.

The sample holds a few counts of this clonotype. This chain joins TRBV5-1 and TRBJ1-2; D is possibly TRBD1 (6 bases). Germline lookup yields CDR1 SGHRS and CDR2 YFSETQ. The CDR3 has 14 amino acids. Between the trimmed V and J ends, which lost 3 bases and 3 bases, there was a span of 12 bases. CDR3 region: CASSSTGKDYGYTF. The CDR3 nucleotides are TGCGCCAGCAGCTCCACAGGGAAGGACTATGGCTACACCTTC.

Many counts were recorded for this clonotype. The CDR3 reads CSADREPGEQYF. The CDR3 region has the DNA TGCAGTGCTGATCGGGAGCCGGGCGAGCAGTACTTC. The chain recombines TRBV20-1 with TRBJ2-7, with D possibly TRBD2 on 6 matching bases. CDR1 is DFQATT and CDR2 is SNEGSKA in the germline V gene (reference sequence). The CDR3 contains 12 residues. Trimming cost V 5 bases and J 6 bases, with 14 bases left between them.

This clonotype was found many times. This chain links TRBV12-3 or TRBV12-4 with TRBJ2-1; D unclear. The CDR3 is made up of 15 amino acids. V was clipped by 4 bases and J by 5 bases, with 15 bases between them. Written as DNA, the CDR3 is TGTGCCAGCAGTTCCCATCAGGCCCTCGACAATGAGCAGTTCTTC. Amino acid sequence: CASSSHQALDNEQFF.